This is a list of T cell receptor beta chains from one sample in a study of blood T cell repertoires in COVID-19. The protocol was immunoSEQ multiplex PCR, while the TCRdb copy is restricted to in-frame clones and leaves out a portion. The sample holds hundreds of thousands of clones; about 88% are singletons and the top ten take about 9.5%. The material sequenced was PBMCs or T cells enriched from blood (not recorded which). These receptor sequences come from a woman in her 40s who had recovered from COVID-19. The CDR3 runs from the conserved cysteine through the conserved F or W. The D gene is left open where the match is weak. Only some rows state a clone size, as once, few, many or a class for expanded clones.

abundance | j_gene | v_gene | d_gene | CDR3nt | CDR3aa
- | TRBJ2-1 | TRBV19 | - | TGTGCCAGTAGCTCCGGAGGCAGGGGCGCCTACAATGAGCAGTTCTTC | CASSSGGRGAYNEQFF
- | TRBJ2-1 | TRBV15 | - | TGTGCCACCAGCAGAGTGGGGCCGGGGGTAGCCTACAATGAGCAGTTCTTC | CATSRVGPGVAYNEQFF
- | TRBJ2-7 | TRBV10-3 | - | TGTGCCATCAGGGGGACTCCCGACCCGTACGAGCAGTACTTC | CAIRGTPDPYEQYF
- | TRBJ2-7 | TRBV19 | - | TGTGCCACCATCGGTAACGCCCCCTCCCAGCAGTACTTC | CATIGNAPSQQYF
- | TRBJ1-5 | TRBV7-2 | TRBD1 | TGTGCCAGCAGCTCCGGGACAGGGGGGACGGGGCAGCCCCAGCATTTT | CASSSGTGGTGQPQHF
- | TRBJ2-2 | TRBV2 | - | TGTGCCAGCAGTCGGATCGAGGTCGGGGAGCTGTTTTTT | CASSRIEVGELFF
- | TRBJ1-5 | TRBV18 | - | TGTGCCAGCTCACCGTCAGGTAACAGGGATCAGCCCCAGCATTTT | CASSPSGNRDQPQHF
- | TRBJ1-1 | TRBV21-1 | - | TGTGCCAGCAGCCAGGGACAGAATAACACTGAAGCTTTCTTT | CASSQGQNNTEAFF
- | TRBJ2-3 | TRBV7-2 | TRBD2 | TGTGCCAGCAGCTTAGAGACTAGCGGGTCTGCAGATACGCAGTATTTT | CASSLETSGSADTQYF
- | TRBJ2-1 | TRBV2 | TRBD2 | TGTGCCAGCAGTGAATTCGGACTAGCGGGAATTATCCCCTACAATGAGCAGTTCTTC | CASSEFGLAGIIPYNEQFF
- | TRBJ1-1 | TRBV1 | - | TGCACCAGCAGCCAAGTACCTCAGGGGGAAGGTACTGAAGCTTTCTTT | CTSSQVPQGEGTEAFF
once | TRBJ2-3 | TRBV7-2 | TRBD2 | TGTGCCAGCAGCTCTAGGGGCGGGGGGCCCACAGATACGCAGTATTTT | CASSSRGGGPTDTQYF
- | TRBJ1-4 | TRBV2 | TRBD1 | TGTGCCAGCAGGGATGACAGGGGTGGCGAAAAACTGTTTTTT | CASRDDRGGEKLFF
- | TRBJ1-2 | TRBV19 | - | TGTGCCAGTATCCCGCAGGTTGGGGGCCGGGGCTACACCTTC | CASIPQVGGRGYTF
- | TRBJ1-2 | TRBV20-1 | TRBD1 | TGCAGTGCTAGTCCCACAGGGGGCGTAGATGGCTACACCTTC | CSASPTGGVDGYTF
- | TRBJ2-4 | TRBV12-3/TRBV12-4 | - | TGTGCCAGCAGTTTAGGAGGGCACATTCAGTACTTC | CASSLGGHIQYF
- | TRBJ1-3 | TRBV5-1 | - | TGCGCCAGCAGCTTAGGGAGTTCTGGAAACACCATATATTTT | CASSLGSSGNTIYF
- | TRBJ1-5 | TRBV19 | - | TGTGCCAGTACCCGGACAAGGGGGGGTAATAGTTATCAGCCCCAGCATTTT | CASTRTRGGNSYQPQHF
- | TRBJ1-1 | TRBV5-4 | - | TGTGCCAGCACCTGGGGGGGCCTCATGAACACTGAAGCTTTCTTT | CASTWGGLMNTEAFF
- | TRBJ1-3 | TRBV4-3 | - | TGCGCCAGCAGCCAAGATATGGCCGGGTACGGAAACACCATATATTTT | CASSQDMAGYGNTIYF
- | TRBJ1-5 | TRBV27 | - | TGTGCCAGCAGTTTTGGCTCCCGTAGCAATCAGCCCCAGCATTTT | CASSFGSRSNQPQHF